This note documents a single T cell receptor beta chain sequence. Its antigen is unidentified. Replicate PCRs for sorted subsets used about 200 ng DNA; this equaled around 28,000 T cell genomes. The assay was immunoSEQ multiplex PCR, and TCRdb's table has in-frame clones only and misses some. The sample contains about 2 million clones, approximately 94% of which appear only once. This sample was taken from a study of shared clonotypes between healthy human individuals. Study details: CD8 memory received one plate per donor, CD8 naive two, CD4 memory three and CD4 naive three.

Study-level findings and limits: Shared across a few donors were around 5% of the naive CD4 clonotypes. Estimated richness was generally greater in naive than memory subsets.

The naive CD8 population came from CD45RO-negative cells selected for CCR7, without terminally differentiated effector memory CD45RA+ cells. The clonotype comes from a man younger than 35 in good health. Material: naive CD8+ T cells sorted from blood.

This CDR3 reads CASRTGNEKLFF. DNA of the CDR3: TGTGCCAGCAGAACAGGGAATGAAAAACTGTTTTTT. The J gene is TRBJ1-4, the V gene TRBV27; tentatively, D is TRBD1 (6 bases). The V end lost 6 bases, the J end lost 5 bases, and 7 bases lay between the germline ends. In germline, CDR1 is MNHEY, CDR2 SMNVEV (reference sequence). The CDR3 extends over 12 amino acids. Supplemented by reference TRBV27 and TRBJ1-4, the full variable domain reads EAQVTQNPRYLITVTGKKLTVTCSQNMNHEYMSWYRQDPGLGLRQIYYSMNVEVTDKGDVPEGYKVSRKEKRNFPLILESPSPNQTSLYFCASRTGNEKLFFGSGTQLSVL.